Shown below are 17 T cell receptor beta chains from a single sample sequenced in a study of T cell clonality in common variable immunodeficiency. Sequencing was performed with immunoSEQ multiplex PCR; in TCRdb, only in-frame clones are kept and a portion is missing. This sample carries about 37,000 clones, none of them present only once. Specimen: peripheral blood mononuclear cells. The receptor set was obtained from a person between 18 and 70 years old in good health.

The CDR3 sequence is CASSPLASDTQYF. The CDR3 bases that were read are TGTGCCAGCTCACCGTTAGCATCAGATACG. This chain links TRBV18 with TRBJ2-3; no clear D. Sequencing ends 3 residues short of the CDR3 end; the germline J gene provides the rest. V lost 3 bases and J lost 4, with 8 bases in between. CDR1 is KGHSH and CDR2 is LQKENI in the germline V gene. CDR3 length: 13 amino acids.

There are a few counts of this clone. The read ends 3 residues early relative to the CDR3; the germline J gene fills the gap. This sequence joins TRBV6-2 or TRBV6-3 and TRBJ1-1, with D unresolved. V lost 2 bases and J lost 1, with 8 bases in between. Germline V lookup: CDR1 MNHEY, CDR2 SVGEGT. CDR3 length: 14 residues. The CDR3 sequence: CASSYTRGNTEAFF. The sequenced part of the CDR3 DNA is TGTGCCAGCAGTTACACGCGGGGGAACACTGAA.

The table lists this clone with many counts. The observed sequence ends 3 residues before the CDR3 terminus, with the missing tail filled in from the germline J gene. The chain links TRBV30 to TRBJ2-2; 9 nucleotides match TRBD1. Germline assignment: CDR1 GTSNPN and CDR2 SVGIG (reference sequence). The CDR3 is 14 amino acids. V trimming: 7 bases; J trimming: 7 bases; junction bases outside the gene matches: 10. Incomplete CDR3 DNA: TGTGCCTTAGTCCGGGACAGGGTGATCGGGGAG. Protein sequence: CALVRDRVIGE. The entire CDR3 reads CALVRDRVIGELFF. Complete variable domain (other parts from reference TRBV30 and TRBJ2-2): SQTIHQWPATLVQPVGSPLSLECTVEGTSNPNLYWYRQAAGRGLQLLFYSVGIGQISSEVPQNLSASRPQDRQFILSSKKLLLSDSGFYLCALVRDRVIGELFFGEGSRLTVL.

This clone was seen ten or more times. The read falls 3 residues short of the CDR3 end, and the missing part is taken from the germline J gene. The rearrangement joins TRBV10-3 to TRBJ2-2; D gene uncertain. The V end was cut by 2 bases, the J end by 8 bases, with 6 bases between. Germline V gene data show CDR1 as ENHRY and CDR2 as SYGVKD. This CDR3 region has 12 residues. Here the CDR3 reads CAISEERGELFF. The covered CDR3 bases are TGTGCCATCAGTGAGGAGAGGGGGGAG.

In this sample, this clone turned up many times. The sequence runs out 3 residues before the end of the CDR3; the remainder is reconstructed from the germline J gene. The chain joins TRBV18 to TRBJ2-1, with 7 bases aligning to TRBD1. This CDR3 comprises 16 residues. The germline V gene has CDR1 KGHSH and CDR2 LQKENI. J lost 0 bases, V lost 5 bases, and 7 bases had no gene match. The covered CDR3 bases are TGTGCCAGCTCAGGATTACAGGGGTCCTCCTACAATGAG. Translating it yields CASSGLQGSSYNE. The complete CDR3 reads CASSGLQGSSYNEQFF.

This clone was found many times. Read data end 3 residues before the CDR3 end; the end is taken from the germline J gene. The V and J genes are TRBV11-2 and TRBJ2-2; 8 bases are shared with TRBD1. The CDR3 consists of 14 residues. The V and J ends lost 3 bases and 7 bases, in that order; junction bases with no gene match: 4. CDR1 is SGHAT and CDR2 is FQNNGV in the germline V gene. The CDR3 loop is CASSFQGAGGELFF. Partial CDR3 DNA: TGTGCCAGCAGCTTTCAGGGGGCAGGCGGGGAG.

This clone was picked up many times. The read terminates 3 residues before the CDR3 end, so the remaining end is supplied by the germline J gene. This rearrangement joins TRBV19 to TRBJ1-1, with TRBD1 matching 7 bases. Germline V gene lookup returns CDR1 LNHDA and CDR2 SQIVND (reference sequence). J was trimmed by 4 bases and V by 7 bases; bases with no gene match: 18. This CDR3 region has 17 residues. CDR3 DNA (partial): TGTGCCAGTAAGCTTGAGGGGGCGCGACTGTCTGGCACTGAA. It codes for CASKLEGARLSGTE. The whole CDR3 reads CASKLEGARLSGTEAFF.

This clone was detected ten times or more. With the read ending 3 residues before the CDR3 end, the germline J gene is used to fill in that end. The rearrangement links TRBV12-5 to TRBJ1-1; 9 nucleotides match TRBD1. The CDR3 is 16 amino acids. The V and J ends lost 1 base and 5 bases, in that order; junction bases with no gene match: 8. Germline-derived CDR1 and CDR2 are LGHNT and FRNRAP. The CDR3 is CASGLAMTGGSTEAFF. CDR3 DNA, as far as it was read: TGTGCTAGTGGTTTGGCCATGACAGGGGGATCGACTGAA. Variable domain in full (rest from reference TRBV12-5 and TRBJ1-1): DARVTQTPRHKVTEMGQEVTMRCQPILGHNTVFWYRQTMMQGLELLAYFRNRAPLDDSGMPKDRFSAEMPDATLATLKIQPSEPRDSAVYFCASGLAMTGGSTEAFFGQGTRLTVV.

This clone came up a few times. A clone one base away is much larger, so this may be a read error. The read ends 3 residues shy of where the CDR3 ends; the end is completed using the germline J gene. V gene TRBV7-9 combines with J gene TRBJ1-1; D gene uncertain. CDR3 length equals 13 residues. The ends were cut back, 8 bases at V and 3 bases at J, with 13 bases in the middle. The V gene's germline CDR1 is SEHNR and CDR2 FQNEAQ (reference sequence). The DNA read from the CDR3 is TGTGCCAGCGGCCCCGGCGGATACACTGAA. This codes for CASGPGGYTE. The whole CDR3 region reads CASGPGGYTEAFF.

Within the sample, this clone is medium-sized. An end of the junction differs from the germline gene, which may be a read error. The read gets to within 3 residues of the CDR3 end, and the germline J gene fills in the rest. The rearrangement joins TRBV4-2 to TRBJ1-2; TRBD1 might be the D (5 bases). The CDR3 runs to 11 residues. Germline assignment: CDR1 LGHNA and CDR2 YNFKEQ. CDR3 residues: CASSQGAGYTF. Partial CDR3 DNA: TGCGCCAGCAGCCAAGGGGCGGGC.

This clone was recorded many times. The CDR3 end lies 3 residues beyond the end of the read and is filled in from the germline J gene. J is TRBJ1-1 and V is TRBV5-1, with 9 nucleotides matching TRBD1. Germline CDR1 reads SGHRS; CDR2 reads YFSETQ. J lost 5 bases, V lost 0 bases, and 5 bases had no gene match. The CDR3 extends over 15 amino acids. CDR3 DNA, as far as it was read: TGCGCCAGCAGCTTGGGGGGACAGGGTCAGACTGAA. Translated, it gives CASSLGGQGQTE. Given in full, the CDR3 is CASSLGGQGQTEAFF.

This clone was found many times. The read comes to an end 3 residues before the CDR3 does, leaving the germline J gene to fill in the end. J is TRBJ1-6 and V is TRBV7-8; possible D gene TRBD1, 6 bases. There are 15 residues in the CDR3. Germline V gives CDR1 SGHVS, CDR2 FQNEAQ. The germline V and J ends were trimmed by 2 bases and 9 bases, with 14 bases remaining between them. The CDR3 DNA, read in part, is TGTGCCAGCAGCTTAAACGGGGGGCGCGGTTCACCC. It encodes CASSLNGGRGSP. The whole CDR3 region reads CASSLNGGRGSPLHF.

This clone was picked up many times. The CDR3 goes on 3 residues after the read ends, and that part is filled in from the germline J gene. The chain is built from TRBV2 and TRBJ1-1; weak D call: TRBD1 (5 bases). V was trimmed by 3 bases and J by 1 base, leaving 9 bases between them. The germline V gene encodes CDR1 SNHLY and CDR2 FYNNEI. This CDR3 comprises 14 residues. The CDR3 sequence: CASSEPGGNTEAFF. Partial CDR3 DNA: TGTGCCAGCAGTGAGCCGGGGGGGAACACTGAA.

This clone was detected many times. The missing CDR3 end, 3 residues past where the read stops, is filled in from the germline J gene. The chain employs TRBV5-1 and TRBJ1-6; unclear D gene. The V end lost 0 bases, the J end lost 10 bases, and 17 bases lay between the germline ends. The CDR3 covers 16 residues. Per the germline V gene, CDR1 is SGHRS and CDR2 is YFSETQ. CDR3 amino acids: CASSLADGVKGSPLHF. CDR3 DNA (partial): TGCGCCAGCAGCTTGGCCGACGGGGTAAAAGGATCACCC.

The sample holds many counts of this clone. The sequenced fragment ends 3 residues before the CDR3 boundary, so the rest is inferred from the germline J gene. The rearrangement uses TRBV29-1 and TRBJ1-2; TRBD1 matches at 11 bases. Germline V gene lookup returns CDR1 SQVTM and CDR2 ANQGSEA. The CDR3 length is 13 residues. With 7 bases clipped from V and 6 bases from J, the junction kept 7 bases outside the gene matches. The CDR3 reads CSAAGQGANGYTF. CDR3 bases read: TGCAGCGCAGCCGGACAGGGGGCAAATGGC.

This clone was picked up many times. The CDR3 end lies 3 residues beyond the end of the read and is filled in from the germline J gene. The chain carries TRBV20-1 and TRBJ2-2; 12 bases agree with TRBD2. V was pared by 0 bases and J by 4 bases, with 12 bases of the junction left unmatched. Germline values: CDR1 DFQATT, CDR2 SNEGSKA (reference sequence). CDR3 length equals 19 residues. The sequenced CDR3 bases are TGCAGTGCTAGAGATAGCGGACTAGCGGGGATTCTTTCCACCGGGGAG. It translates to CSARDSGLAGILSTGE. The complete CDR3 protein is CSARDSGLAGILSTGELFF.

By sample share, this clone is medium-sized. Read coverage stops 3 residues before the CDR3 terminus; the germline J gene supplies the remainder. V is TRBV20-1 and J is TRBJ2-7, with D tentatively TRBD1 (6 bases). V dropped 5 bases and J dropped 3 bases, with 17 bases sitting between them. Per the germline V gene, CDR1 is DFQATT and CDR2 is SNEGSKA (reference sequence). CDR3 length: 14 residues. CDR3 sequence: CSAVNSQGIYEQYF. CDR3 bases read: TGCAGTGCTGTCAACTCGCAGGGGATCTACGAG.